Listed below are T cell receptor beta chains from one sample, sequenced in a study of blood T cell repertoires in COVID-19. The protocol was immunoSEQ multiplex PCR, while the TCRdb copy is restricted to in-frame clones and leaves out a portion. The profile covers 80,000 to 95,000 clones, with roughly 80% appearing a single time and around a quarter taken by the ten largest. The sequencing input was peripheral blood. These receptors all come from an elderly man with active or convalescent COVID-19. CDR3s include the opening cysteine and the closing phenylalanine or tryptophan. Fields, in order: CDR3 protein, CDR3 length, V gene, J gene.

CDR3aa: CASSPGIASTDTQYF; len: 15; v_gene: TRBV6-4; j_gene: TRBJ2-3
CDR3aa: CASSPGQVNHPQHF; len: 14; v_gene: TRBV18; j_gene: TRBJ1-5
CDR3aa: CASSVGSQRHWETQYF; len: 16; v_gene: TRBV9; j_gene: TRBJ2-5
CDR3aa: CASSSPNQPQHF; len: 12; v_gene: TRBV6-5; j_gene: TRBJ1-5
CDR3aa: CASSLDRTEGREQFF; len: 15; v_gene: TRBV11-3; j_gene: TRBJ2-1
CDR3aa: CASGGGRNTEAFF; len: 13; v_gene: TRBV5-4; j_gene: TRBJ1-1
CDR3aa: CASSLPGGVDEQFF; len: 14; v_gene: TRBV7-2; j_gene: TRBJ2-1
CDR3aa: CASSIQPEAGYNEQFF; len: 16; v_gene: TRBV28; j_gene: TRBJ2-1
CDR3aa: CASSFLTRNRDTQYF; len: 15; v_gene: TRBV5-6; j_gene: TRBJ2-3
CDR3aa: CASSPTTGGAREQYF; len: 15; v_gene: TRBV18; j_gene: TRBJ2-7
CDR3aa: CASSQQGAGGYTF; len: 13; v_gene: TRBV19; j_gene: TRBJ1-2
CDR3aa: CASSRTGRNEKLFF; len: 14; v_gene: TRBV11-2; j_gene: TRBJ1-4
CDR3aa: CASSLLWGQVNYGYTF; len: 16; v_gene: TRBV5-4; j_gene: TRBJ1-2
CDR3aa: CASSGDTLYEQYF; len: 13; v_gene: TRBV2; j_gene: TRBJ2-7
CDR3aa: CASSLAPGLAGEETQYF; len: 17; v_gene: TRBV5-6; j_gene: TRBJ2-5
CDR3aa: CASSQRTGANTGELFF; len: 16; v_gene: TRBV14; j_gene: TRBJ2-2
CDR3aa: CASSRTGGANYGYTF; len: 15; v_gene: TRBV6-5; j_gene: TRBJ1-2
CDR3aa: CASSQMGTRTEAFF; len: 14; v_gene: TRBV4-3; j_gene: TRBJ1-1
CDR3aa: CASSPPENTGELFF; len: 14; v_gene: TRBV18; j_gene: TRBJ2-2
CDR3aa: CASRQFVTGDTYEQYF; len: 16; v_gene: TRBV4-3; j_gene: TRBJ2-7
CDR3aa: CASSGNGQGRNTIYF; len: 15; v_gene: TRBV2; j_gene: TRBJ1-3
CDR3aa: CASSRTLQEDSGYTF; len: 15; v_gene: TRBV19; j_gene: TRBJ1-2
CDR3aa: CASSGRDSSTSLTLHF; len: 16; v_gene: TRBV2; j_gene: TRBJ1-6
CDR3aa: CASSPSGQGYSDTQYF; len: 16; v_gene: TRBV18; j_gene: TRBJ2-3
CDR3aa: CASSKEQGAYTEAFF; len: 15; v_gene: TRBV7-2; j_gene: TRBJ1-1
CDR3aa: CASSSGVLDNEQFF; len: 14; v_gene: TRBV11-3; j_gene: TRBJ2-1